This entry lists 23 T cell receptor beta chains sequenced from one sample in a study of Tregs in tolerant kidney transplant recipients. Measured with immunoSEQ multiplex PCR; TCRdb has only the in-frame clones, and not every one. Here the sample spans roughly 120,000 clones, 92% being singletons. The sample comprised CD4+ T cells from blood. Every receptor here comes from a human donor in good health.

This clone was observed once. The chain uses TRBV6-5 and TRBJ1-1, with D possibly TRBD1 on 5 matching bases. V lost 0 bases and J 5 bases, leaving 10 bases between the germline ends. Looked up from germline, CDR1 is MNHEY and CDR2 is SVGAGI. The CDR3 consists of 14 residues. DNA for the CDR3: TGTGCCAGCAGTTACTCATGGGGGGGTACTGAAGCTTTCTTT. Translated, it gives CASSYSWGGTEAFF.

The CDR3 nucleotides are TGCGCCAGCAGCTTGCCTAGCGGGGGCACAGATACGCAGTATTTT. Residues: CASSLPSGGTDTQYF. The chain links TRBV5-1 to TRBJ2-3; 9 bases agree with TRBD2. Germline lookup yields CDR1 SGHRS and CDR2 YFSETQ. The ends lost 1 base at V and 1 base at J; junction bases unmatched: 1. This CDR3 comprises 15 residues.

The chain links TRBV30 to TRBJ2-7; weak D call: TRBD2 (6 bases). Germline V gene lookup returns CDR1 GTSNPN and CDR2 SVGIG (reference sequence). V was cut by 5 bases and J by 10 bases, with 15 bases left in between. The CDR3 totals 11 residues. The chain's CDR3 is CAWSGEARQYF. The CDR3 region has the DNA TGTGCCTGGTCCGGGGAGGCTCGACAGTACTTC.

The rearrangement uses TRBV5-1 and TRBJ2-5, with 8 bases aligning to TRBD1. Germline V CDR1 and CDR2: SGHRS, YFSETQ. CDR3 length: 15 residues. J lost 1 base, V lost 6 bases, and 8 bases had no gene match. CDR3 nucleotides: TGCGCCAGCACCCCAGGGGGCAGCACCCAAGAGACCCAGTACTTC. Amino acid sequence: CASTPGGSTQETQYF.

This chain joins TRBV7-9 and TRBJ1-1; D remains unclear. The V end lost 1 base, the J end lost 7 bases, and 10 bases lay between the germline ends. From germline, CDR1 is SEHNR and CDR2 FQNEAQ (reference sequence). The CDR3 has 13 residues. The DNA of the CDR3 is TGTGCCAGCAGCTTAGAGGACCCAGATGAAGCTTTCTTT. Residues: CASSLEDPDEAFF.

In regard to this clone: An end of the junction does not agree with germline; a read error may underlie this. This chain uses TRBV4-1 with TRBJ2-3; 9 nucleotides agree with TRBD2. The CDR3 is 17 residues long. Germline CDR1 and CDR2: MGHRA and YSYEKL. The CDR3 region has the DNA TGCGCCAGCAGTCAAGGTGGTCTAGCGGGGCGCACAGATACGCAGTATTTT. It yields the protein CASSQGGLAGRTDTQYF.

The table lists this clone with a few counts. The chain uses TRBV5-1 and TRBJ2-3, with D perhaps TRBD1 (5 bases). In germline, CDR1 is SGHRS, CDR2 YFSETQ. The V end was cut by 1 base, the J end by 7 bases, with 13 bases between. The CDR3 has 14 amino acids. CDR3 coding DNA: TGCGCCAGCAGCTTGATACAGGATCGTAATACGCAGTATTTT. Translating it yields CASSLIQDRNTQYF.

The rearrangement links TRBV15 to TRBJ2-2, with D unresolved. CDR3 length: 15 amino acids. Per the germline V gene, CDR1 is LNHNV and CDR2 is YYDKDF (reference sequence). Trimming took off 1 base at V and 2 bases at J, with 8 bases between the two ends. The CDR3 loop reads CATSRVDSNTGELFF. CDR3 nucleotide sequence: TGTGCCACCAGCAGAGTTGACTCAAACACCGGGGAGCTGTTTTTT.

The chain has TRBV7-2 and TRBJ1-2, with a weak D call TRBD1 (5 bases). The CDR3 is made up of 12 amino acids. The germline V gene has CDR1 SGHTA and CDR2 FQGNSA. V gave up 5 bases and J gave up 14 bases, with 18 bases separating them. CDR3 nucleotides: TGTGCCAGCAGCCAAAGGGACCGCTCTTTTACCTTC. It yields the protein CASSQRDRSFTF.

This chain joins TRBV18 and TRBJ1-3; maybe TRBD1 (6 bases). This CDR3 comprises 15 residues. Germline lookup yields CDR1 KGHSH and CDR2 LQKENI. Trimming took off 2 bases at V and 7 bases at J, with 15 bases between the two ends. CDR3 coding DNA: TGTGCCAGCTCACCAAGTTCTCCGGGGGCGAACACCATATATTTT. It translates to CASSPSSPGANTIYF.

This CDR3 is CASSLEALREYEQFF. The CDR3 nucleotides are TGTGCCAGCAGCTTGGAAGCTCTCAGGGAGTATGAGCAGTTCTTC. The chain couples TRBV5-5 to TRBJ2-1, with D perhaps matching TRBD1 or TRBD2 (5 bases each). Germline loops: CDR1 SGHKS, CDR2 YYEKEE (reference sequence). Trimming pared 0 bases from V and 8 bases from J, leaving 15 bases between. This CDR3 spans 15 amino acids.

This chain connects TRBV15 to TRBJ1-5; D is ambiguous. The CDR3 covers 14 residues. Germline CDR1 and CDR2: LNHNV and YYDKDF (reference sequence). V dropped 3 bases and J dropped 6 bases, with 12 bases sitting between them. The CDR3, as DNA: TGTGCCACCAGCAGGGAGCGCCAATCTCAGCCCCAGCATTTT. This translates into CATSRERQSQPQHF. The full variable domain, rest sourced from reference TRBV15 and TRBJ1-5, is DAMVIQNPRYQVTQFGKPVTLSCSQTLNHNVMYWYQQKSSQAPKLLFHYYDKDFNNEADTPDNFQSRRPNTSFCFLDIRSPGLGDTAMYLCATSRERQSQPQHFGDGTRLSIL.

The chain couples TRBV18 to TRBJ1-1; a weak D match, TRBD1 (5 bases). The CDR3 runs to 12 residues. Deletions cut 4 bases from V and 6 bases from J, with 9 bases between. Germline V gene data show CDR1 as KGHSH and CDR2 as LQKENI. The CDR3: CASSRQRPEAFF. For the CDR3, the DNA is TGTGCCAGCTCACGACAGCGACCTGAAGCTTTCTTT.

This chain links TRBV6-1 with TRBJ1-2; no clear D. This CDR3 spans 13 amino acids. CDR1 is MNHNS, CDR2 SASEGT, per germline. V shed 1 base and J shed 8 bases, with 11 bases lying between them. The CDR3 DNA sequence: TGTGCCAGCAGTGAAGGCATCCCGGAGGGCTACACCTTC. Its protein is CASSEGIPEGYTF.

The V and J genes are TRBV5-1 and TRBJ1-4, with TRBD1 matching over 9 bases. The CDR3 is made up of 15 amino acids. CDR1 is SGHRS, CDR2 YFSETQ, per germline. Losses at the gene ends were 1 base for V and 6 bases for J; bases not matched to a gene: 4. The DNA for the CDR3 is TGCGCCAGCAGCTTGAATGACAGGGGGGATGAAAAACTGTTTTTT. Translation: CASSLNDRGDEKLFF.

The chain has TRBV5-1 and TRBJ1-1; 7 bases are a match to TRBD1. With V trimmed by 1 base and J by 4 bases, 4 bases remained unmatched. Germline V gene sequence: CDR1 SGHRS, CDR2 YFSETQ. This CDR3 has 14 amino acids. The CDR3: CASSLPGTVTEAFF. The CDR3 DNA reads TGCGCCAGCAGCTTGCCCGGGACAGTCACTGAAGCTTTCTTT.

This clone was seen only once. The chain joins TRBV14 to TRBJ2-3; the match to TRBD1 covers 10 bases. After removal of 4 bases from V and 3 bases from J, the junction contained 7 bases not matched to a gene. Germline values: CDR1 SGHDN, CDR2 FVKESK. The CDR3 is 16 amino acids. CDR3 in amino acids: CASSPRTGGRTDTQYF. For the CDR3, the DNA is TGTGCCAGCAGCCCCCGGACAGGGGGAAGGACAGATACGCAGTATTTT.

The chain combines TRBV7-9 with TRBJ1-2, with 8 nucleotides matching TRBD1. V shed 5 bases and J 7 bases; nucleotides not matched to a gene: 12. In germline, CDR1 is SEHNR, CDR2 FQNEAQ (reference sequence). This CDR3 region has 15 residues. CDR3 protein: CASSQQGAKGAGYTF. CDR3 nucleotide sequence: TGTGCCAGCAGCCAGCAGGGGGCAAAAGGGGCTGGCTACACCTTC.

This rearrangement joins TRBV7-3 to TRBJ2-6; TRBD2 is a possible D gene (5 bases). The V end was cut by 5 bases, the J end by 2 bases, with 10 bases between. The CDR3 length is 15 residues. Germline V lookup: CDR1 SGHTA, CDR2 FQGTGA. This CDR3 reads CASSKKGAGANVLTF. The CDR3 nucleotides are TGTGCCAGCAGCAAAAAGGGAGCTGGGGCCAACGTCCTGACTTTC.

The chain employs TRBV6-5 and TRBJ2-5; 7 bases are a match to TRBD1. CDR1 and CDR2 from the germline V gene are MNHEY and SVGAGI. J lost 3 bases, V lost 2 bases, and 3 bases had no gene match. The CDR3 has 14 amino acids. The CDR3 loop reads CASSYRDSEETQYF. Written as DNA, the CDR3 is TGTGCCAGCAGTTACCGGGACAGTGAAGAGACCCAGTACTTC.

This clone is a singleton in its sample. The chain is built from TRBV4-1 and TRBJ2-7, with 9 bases matching TRBD2. Germline CDR1 MGHRA, CDR2 YSYEKL. V lost 0 bases, J lost 4 bases, and 7 bases stayed unmatched. CDR3 length: 16 amino acids. Here the CDR3 DNA reads TGCGCCAGCAGCCAAGAGAGGCGGGGGGGCCAGTACGAGCAGTACTTC. Translated: CASSQERRGGQYEQYF.

This clone was found once. The rearrangement uses TRBV11-2 and TRBJ1-2; D perhaps matches TRBD1 (5 bases). The germline gives CDR1 SGHAT, CDR2 FQNNGV. Trimming left V 4 bases short and J 4 bases short, with 10 bases between. The CDR3 covers 13 residues. CDR3 in amino acids: CASSSGRLYGYTF. The CDR3 DNA follows: TGTGCCAGCAGCTCGGGACGGCTCTATGGCTACACCTTC.

The V and J genes are TRBV7-2 and TRBJ1-6; TRBD1 matches 9 bases. Germline-derived CDR1 and CDR2 are SGHTA and FQGNSA. The CDR3 runs 14 residues. V shed 5 bases, J shed 9 bases, and the junction held 5 bases outside the gene matches. CDR3 DNA sequence: TGTGCCAGCAGCCGGGACAGGGATGGTTCACCCCTCCACTTT. Encoded protein: CASSRDRDGSPLHF. The variable domain in full, with the rest retrieved from reference TRBV7-2 and TRBJ1-6, is GAGVSQSPSNKVTEKGKDVELRCDPISGHTALYWYRQSLGQGLEFLIYFQGNSAPDKSGLPSDRFSAERTGGSVSTLTIQRTQQEDSAVYLCASSRDRDGSPLHFGNGTRLTVT.